This TCR beta chain was recorded in a study of blood T cell repertoires in COVID-19. Produced via immunoSEQ multiplex PCR; TCRdb's table is partial and in-frame only. In the table there are about 250,000 clones, about 80% of which are singletons. Germline V lookup: CDR1 MNHNS, CDR2 SASEGT. With V trimmed by 0 bases and J by 5 bases, 8 bases remained unmatched. This CDR3 has 18 amino acids. The sequence came from a man over 45 who had recovered from COVID-19. The sample comprised PBMCs or T cells enriched from blood (not recorded which). This chain connects TRBV6-1 to TRBJ2-3; 13 bases fit TRBD2. DNA of the CDR3: TGTGCCAGCAGTGAAGCGGCACTAGCGGGAGGGCCCAGAGATACGCAGTATTTT. The encoded protein is CASSEAALAGGPRDTQYF.